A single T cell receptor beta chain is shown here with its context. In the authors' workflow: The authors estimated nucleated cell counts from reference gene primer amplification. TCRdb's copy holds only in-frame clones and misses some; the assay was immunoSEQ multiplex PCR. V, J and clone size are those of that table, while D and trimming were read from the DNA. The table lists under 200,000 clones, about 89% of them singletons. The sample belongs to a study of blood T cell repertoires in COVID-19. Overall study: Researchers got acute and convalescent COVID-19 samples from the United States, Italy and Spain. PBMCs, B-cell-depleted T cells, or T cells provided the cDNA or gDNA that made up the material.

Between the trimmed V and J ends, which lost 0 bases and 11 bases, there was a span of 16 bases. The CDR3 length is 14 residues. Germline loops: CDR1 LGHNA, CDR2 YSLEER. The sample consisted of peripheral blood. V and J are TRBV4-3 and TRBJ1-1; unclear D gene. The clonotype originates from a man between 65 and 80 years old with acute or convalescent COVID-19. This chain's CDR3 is CASSQEISPAGAFF. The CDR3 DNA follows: TGCGCCAGCAGCCAAGAAATATCCCCAGCCGGGGCTTTCTTT.